A selection of T cell receptor beta chains follows, all from one sample in a study of T cells in Graves' hyperthyroidism and ophthalmopathy. TCRdb reprocessed the multiplex PCR reads with MiXCR, giving one entry per CDR3 protein. This sample yields 650,000 to 750,000 distinct CDR3 sequences, of which 14% are seen a single time; 10% to 13% belongs to the top ten. The source material was blood. The receptors were sampled from a woman between 18 and 30 years old with Graves' hyperthyroidism. Each CDR3 is given with its conserved first and last residue.

J: TRBJ1-5; V: TRBV7-2; CDR3: CASSWDSSNQPQHF
J: TRBJ2-3; V: TRBV27; CDR3: CASSLRMAGGPRDTQYF
J: TRBJ2-7; V: TRBV11-2; CDR3: CASSLTPLGGGEQYF
J: TRBJ2-7; V: TRBV30; CDR3: CAARKRERSFYEQYF
J: TRBJ1-2; V: TRBV4-1; CDR3: CASSQGRQTDNYGYTF
J: TRBJ2-5; V: TRBV7-2; CDR3: CASSYRGTVRQETQYF
J: TRBJ1-1; V: TRBV5-6; CDR3: CASIPRTRNTEAFF
J: TRBJ1-2; V: TRBV5-4; CDR3: CASSLEALNYGYTF
J: TRBJ1-2; V: TRBV30; CDR3: CAWKPLLPLEGHNYGYTF
J: TRBJ2-1; V: TRBV11-2; CDR3: CASSLERASTHNEQFF
J: TRBJ1-1; V: TRBV29-1; CDR3: CSVEGGNTEAFF